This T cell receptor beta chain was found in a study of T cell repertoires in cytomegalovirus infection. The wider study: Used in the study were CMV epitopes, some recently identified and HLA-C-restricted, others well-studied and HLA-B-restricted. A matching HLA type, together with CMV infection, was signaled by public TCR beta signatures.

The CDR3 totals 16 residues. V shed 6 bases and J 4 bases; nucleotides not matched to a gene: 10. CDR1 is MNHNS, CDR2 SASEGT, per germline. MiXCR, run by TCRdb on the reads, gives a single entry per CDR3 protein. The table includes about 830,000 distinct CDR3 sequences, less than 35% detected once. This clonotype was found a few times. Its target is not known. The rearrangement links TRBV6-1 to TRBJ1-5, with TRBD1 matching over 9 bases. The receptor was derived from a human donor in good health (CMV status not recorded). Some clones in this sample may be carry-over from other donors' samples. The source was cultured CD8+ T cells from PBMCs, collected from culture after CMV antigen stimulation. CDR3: CASSPLNRGRNQPQHF. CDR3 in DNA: TGTGCCAGCAGCCCCTTGAACAGGGGGCGGAATCAGCCCCAGCATTTT.